Shown below are 11 T cell receptor beta chains from a single sample sequenced in a study of tumor-infiltrating lymphocytes in primary liver carcinoma. Without any cell sorting, 20-30 mg of bulk tissue yielded co-extracted RNA and DNA. From around 520 ng of total RNA, TCR beta-specific cDNA was reverse-transcribed using a constant-region primer. Slightly modified ARM-PCR with three nested multiplex PCR rounds yielded TCR beta libraries. PCR rounds one and two used TRBV1-TRBV30 forward primers with a C-beta reverse primer for approximately 11 cycles each. TCRdb re-called the multiplex PCR reads through MiXCR, storing one row per CDR3 protein. Altogether 95,000 to 150,000 distinct CDR3 sequences are present, 50% to 65% being singletons, with the ten largest covering approximately 9.7%. Sequencing was performed on liver tumor tissue from sampling region 1. Noted subset: tumor region T1, superior pole. These receptors came from a woman aged 55-69 years with primary liver carcinoma and hepatitis B virus infection.

Worth noting for this clonotype: Possible read error: a much larger clone is one base away. The CDR3 sequence is CASSYGGTQYF. The DNA for the CDR3 is TGTGCCAGCAGTTACGGGGGAACCCAGTACTTC. This rearrangement joins TRBV12-3 or TRBV12-4 to TRBJ2-5; D might be TRBD2 (6 bases). The CDR3 has 11 residues. Trimming took off 4 bases at V and 8 bases at J, with 8 bases between the two ends.

This clonotype was observed a few times. One base away lies a much larger clone, so this may be a sequencing read error. This chain connects TRBV29-1 to TRBJ2-3; 7 nucleotides agree with TRBD2. The germline V gene has CDR1 SQVTM and CDR2 ANQGSEA. V lost 6 bases to trimming and J lost 4 bases; unmatched junction nucleotides: 7. The CDR3 has 13 residues. In DNA form, the CDR3 reads TGCAGCGTCGACCCAACTAGCGCAGATACGCAGTATTTT. It encodes CSVDPTSADTQYF.

This clonotype came up once. This sequence may be a read error, since a much larger clone differs from it by one base. The chain employs TRBV4-1 and TRBJ1-2; 9 bases agree with TRBD1. CDR3 length equals 16 residues. CDR1 is MGHRA and CDR2 is YSYEKL in the germline V gene. CDR3 sequence (DNA): TGCGCCAGCAGCCCAACGCCCGGGGACAGGGCTTATGGCTACATCTTC. As protein: CASSPTPGDRAYGYIF.

V gene TRBV2 combines with J gene TRBJ1-2; D call uncertain. Trimming removed 6 bases at V and 3 bases at J, with 8 bases between. Germline V gene sequence: CDR1 SNHLY, CDR2 FYNNEI. The CDR3 is 12 residues long. The CDR3 spells CASSGNYYGYTF. The DNA for the CDR3 is TGTGCCAGCAGCGGAAACTACTATGGCTACACCTTC.

Worth noting for this clonotype: Relative to the germline gene, one junction end is altered; a read error may explain this. The chain is built from TRBV29-1 and TRBJ2-1, with D possibly being TRBD1 (6 bases). This CDR3 spans 15 amino acids. Germline CDR1 reads SQVTM; CDR2 reads ANQGSEA. CDR3 sequence reads: CRVEDTGSLYNEQFF. CDR3 nucleotide sequence: TGCCGCGTTGAAGATACAGGGAGCTTGTATAATGAGCAGTTCTTC.

The chain recombines TRBV20-1 with TRBJ1-2; D gene ambiguous. Looked up from germline, CDR1 is DFQATT and CDR2 is SNEGSKA (reference sequence). V lost 3 bases and J lost 6, with 11 bases in between. This CDR3 comprises 12 residues. CDR3 residues: CSASGPEHGYTF. DNA for the CDR3: TGCAGTGCTAGTGGGCCGGAGCATGGCTACACCTTC.

The chain recombines TRBV11-3 with TRBJ2-1; D possibly corresponds to TRBD2 (6 bases). V lost 3 bases and J 8 bases, leaving 11 bases between the germline ends. The germline gives CDR1 SGHNT, CDR2 YENEEA. This CDR3 region has 13 residues. CDR3 residues: CASSFDREDEQFF. The CDR3 DNA reads TGTGCCAGCAGCTTCGATAGGGAGGATGAGCAGTTCTTC.

Turning to this clonotype: Given a much more abundant clone one base away, this may be a read error. The conserved final phenylalanine or tryptophan is absent from the CDR3, which likely points to a read error. The chain couples TRBV6-6 to TRBJ1-1, with 10 bases matching TRBD1. Germline CDR1 and CDR2: MNHNY and SVGAGI (reference sequence). The CDR3 is 16 amino acids. Trimming took 4 bases from V and 4 from J; bases not matched to a gene: 9. CDR3 DNA: TGTGCCAGCAGTTCTAGACAGGGGGCTTCTGTCACTGAAGCTTTCCTT. Translation: CASSSRQGASVTEAFL.

With respect to this clonotype: As the CDR3 is not closed by the conserved phenylalanine or tryptophan, this likely results from a read error. The limits of the CDR3 on the DNA are not certain, so only TCRdb's listed CDR3 is given. The V call is TRBV11-2, the J call TRBJ2-3; the table's TRBD2 call for D was not verified on the DNA. The germline V gene encodes CDR1 SGHAT and CDR2 FQNNGV. The CDR3 length equals 17 residues, ends included. The CDR3 sequence: CASSLGGLTYTSNTQCL.

With regard to this clonotype: Sequence at one end of the junction differs from germline and may be a read error. The chain carries TRBV12-3 or TRBV12-4 and TRBJ2-3; TRBD1 matches at 7 bases. The CDR3 loop spans 15 amino acids. CDR3 sequence: CATSIRQGGTDTQYF. The CDR3 DNA is TGTGCCACCAGTATCCGACAGGGTGGCACAGATACACAGTATTTT.

Comment on this clonotype: A junction end diverges from the germline sequence, so it may reflect a read error. The chain couples TRBV7-8 to TRBJ2-3, with 9 bases identical to TRBD2. The germline CDR1 and CDR2 sequences are SGHVS and FQNEAQ. CDR3 length equals 17 residues. This CDR3 is CASSLEGPGTSTDMQYF. The CDR3 coding sequence is TGTGCCAGCAGCTTAGAAGGTCCCGGGACTAGCACAGATATGCAGTATTTT.